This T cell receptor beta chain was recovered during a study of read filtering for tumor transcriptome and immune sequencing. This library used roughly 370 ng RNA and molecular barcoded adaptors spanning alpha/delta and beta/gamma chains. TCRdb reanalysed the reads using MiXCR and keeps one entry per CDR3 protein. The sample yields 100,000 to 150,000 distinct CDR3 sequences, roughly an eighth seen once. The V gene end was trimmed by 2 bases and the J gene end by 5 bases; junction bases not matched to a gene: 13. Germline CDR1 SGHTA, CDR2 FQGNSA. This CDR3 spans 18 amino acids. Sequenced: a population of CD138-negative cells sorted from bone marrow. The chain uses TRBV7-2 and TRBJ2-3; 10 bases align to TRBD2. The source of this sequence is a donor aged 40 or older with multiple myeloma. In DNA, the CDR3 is TGTGCCAGCAGCTTATTCGGTTCAGCGGGAGGGATCGGAGATACGCAGTATTTT. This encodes CASSLFGSAGGIGDTQYF.